Listed below are T cell receptor beta chains from one sample, sequenced in a study of T cell repertoires in cytomegalovirus infection. In TCRdb, the reads were re-called with MiXCR into one record per CDR3 protein. Of approximately 190,000 distinct CDR3 sequences in the sample, approximately 9.6% are singletons; the top ten hold about 4.2%. Specimen: PBMCs. The receptor source for this set is a human donor in good health (CMV status not recorded). Some clones in this sample may be carry-over from other donors' samples. The CDR3 runs from the conserved cysteine through the conserved F or W. A D gene is named only where the DNA matches it firmly. Expanded clones are given a class, and other clones once, few, many or no size at all.

CASSPPRPGQAGYGYTF	TGTGCCAGTAGCCCCCCGAGGCCGGGACAGGCGGGCTATGGCTACACCTTC	TRBD1	-	TRBJ1-2	TRBV19
CASSRQPYFSNQPQHF	TGCGCCAGCAGTCGGCAGCCCTATTTTAGCAATCAGCCCCAGCATTTT	-	few	TRBJ1-5	TRBV23-1
CASRANRDNQPQHF	TGTGCCAGCAGGGCTAACAGGGACAATCAGCCCCAGCATTTT	-	few	TRBJ1-5	TRBV12-3/TRBV12-4
CASSPRRWNTEAFF	TGTGCCAGCTCACCACGACGGTGGAACACTGAAGCTTTCTTT	-	-	TRBJ1-1	TRBV18
CASSRDRGRPEAFF	TGTGCCAGCAGTCGAGACAGGGGACGGCCTGAAGCTTTCTTT	TRBD1	few	TRBJ1-1	TRBV6-6
CASSLAWGSNQPQHF	TGTGCCAGCAGCTTAGCTTGGGGAAGCAATCAGCCCCAGCATTTT	-	many	TRBJ1-5	TRBV7-2
CASSLGSGVPYEQYF	TGTGCCAGCAGCTTAGGGTCAGGGGTACCCTACGAGCAGTACTTC	-	many	TRBJ2-7	TRBV7-8
CASSLSIMNTEAFF	TGTGCCAGCAGCTTAAGTATCATGAACACTGAAGCTTTCTTT	-	many	TRBJ1-1	TRBV11-2
CASTREAPFSYNEQFF	TGTGCCAGCACGCGGGAGGCCCCTTTCTCCTACAATGAGCAGTTCTTC	TRBD2	many	TRBJ2-1	TRBV7-2
CASSQEVGIWETQYF	TGTGCCAGCAGCCAAGAAGTAGGGATATGGGAGACCCAGTACTTC	-	many	TRBJ2-5	TRBV4-2
CSVEQGLSGYTF	TGCAGCGTTGAGCAGGGCCTGAGTGGCTACACCTTC	-	few	TRBJ1-2	TRBV29-1
CASSHEGQGLNQPQHF	TGTGCCAGCAGCCACGAGGGACAGGGGCTAAATCAGCCCCAGCATTTT	TRBD1	many	TRBJ1-5	TRBV7-9
CASSLLRLAMRNEQFF	TGTGCCAGCAGCTTACTTCGACTAGCTATGCGCAATGAGCAGTTCTTC	TRBD2	few	TRBJ2-1	TRBV7-8
CSVPSASGTNNEQFF	TGCAGCGTTCCTAGTGCTAGCGGAACCAACAATGAGCAGTTCTTC	TRBD2	many	TRBJ2-1	TRBV29-1
CASSLSWGRARYEQYF	TGCGCCAGCAGTCTGAGTTGGGGCAGGGCCCGCTACGAGCAGTACTTC	-	-	TRBJ2-7	TRBV23-1
CASQTTTVSYEQYF	TGTGCCAGCCAAACAACGACAGTCTCCTACGAGCAGTACTTC	-	few	TRBJ2-7	TRBV2
CASSQGTGGFNQPQHF	TGTGCCAGCAGCCAAGGGACAGGGGGCTTCAATCAGCCCCAGCATTTT	TRBD1	many	TRBJ1-5	TRBV4-2
CASSHSVGGELFF	TGTGCCAGCAGCCATAGCGTCGGCGGGGAGCTGTTTTTT	-	-	TRBJ2-2	TRBV28
CASSLGTSAPQETQYF	TGTGCCAGCAGCTTAGGGACTAGCGCCCCCCAAGAGACCCAGTACTTC	TRBD2	many	TRBJ2-5	TRBV7-2
CSVEDREGTGLPGELFF	TGCAGCGTTGAAGACCGTGAGGGGACAGGGCTCCCCGGGGAGCTGTTTTTT	TRBD1	many	TRBJ2-2	TRBV29-1
CASSQEGGVSYEQYF	TGTGCCAGCAGTCAGGAAGGGGGAGTATCCTACGAGCAGTACTTC	-	-	TRBJ2-7	TRBV2
CASSLPTTGQGGEKLFF	TGTGCCAGCAGTCTCCCAACCACGGGACAGGGAGGTGAAAAACTGTTTTTT	TRBD1	once	TRBJ1-4	TRBV28